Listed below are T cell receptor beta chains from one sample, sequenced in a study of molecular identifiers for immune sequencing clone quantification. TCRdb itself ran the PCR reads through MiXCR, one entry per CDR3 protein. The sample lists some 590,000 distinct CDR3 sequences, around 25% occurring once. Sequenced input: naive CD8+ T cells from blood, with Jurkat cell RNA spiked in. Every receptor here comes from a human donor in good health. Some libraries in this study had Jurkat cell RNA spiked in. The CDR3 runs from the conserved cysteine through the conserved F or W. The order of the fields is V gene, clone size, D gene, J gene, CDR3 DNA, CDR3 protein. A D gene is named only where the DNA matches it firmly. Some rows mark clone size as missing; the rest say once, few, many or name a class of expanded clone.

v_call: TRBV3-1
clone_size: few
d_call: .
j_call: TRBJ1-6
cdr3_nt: TGTGCCAGCAGCCAAGAGGGCTCACCCCTCCACTTT
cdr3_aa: CASSQEGSPLHF

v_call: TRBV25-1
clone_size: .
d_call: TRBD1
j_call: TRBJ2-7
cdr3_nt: TGTGCCGGCAGTCACCCGGACAGGGCAAGCGAGCAGTACTTC
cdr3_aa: CAGSHPDRASEQYF

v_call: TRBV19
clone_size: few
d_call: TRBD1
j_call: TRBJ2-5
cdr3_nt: TGTGCCAGTAGTACCGGGACAGGGGGCGTCGAGACCCAGTACTTC
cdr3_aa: CASSTGTGGVETQYF

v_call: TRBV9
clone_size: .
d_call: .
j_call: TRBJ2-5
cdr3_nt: TGTGCCAGCAGCGTAGCGGGAGAGGCCCAGTACTTC
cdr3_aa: CASSVAGEAQYF

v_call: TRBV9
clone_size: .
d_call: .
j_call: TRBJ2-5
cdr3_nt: TGTGCCAGCAGCGTCCGGGACGCCGAAAACCAGGAGACCCAGTACTTC
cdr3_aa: CASSVRDAENQETQYF

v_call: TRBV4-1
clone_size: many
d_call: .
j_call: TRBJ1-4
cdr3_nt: TGCGCCAGCAGCCAAGTTAGGAGGATTGGATCTAATGAAAAACTGTTTTTT
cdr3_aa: CASSQVRRIGSNEKLFF

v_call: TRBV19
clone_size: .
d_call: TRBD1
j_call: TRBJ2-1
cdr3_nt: TGTGCCAGTAGTCCCACAGGGGGGCCTTCCCACAATGAGCAGTTCTTC
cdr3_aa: CASSPTGGPSHNEQFF

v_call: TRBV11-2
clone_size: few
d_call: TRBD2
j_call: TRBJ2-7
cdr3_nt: TGTGCCAGCAGCCCTGTAGCTGCGGGAGTAGCATACGAGCAGTACTTC
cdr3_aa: CASSPVAAGVAYEQYF

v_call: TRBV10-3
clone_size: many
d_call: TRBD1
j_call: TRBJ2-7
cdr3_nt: TGTGCCATCAGTCGGTCAACAGGGGCCGAGCAGTACTTC
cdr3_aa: CAISRSTGAEQYF

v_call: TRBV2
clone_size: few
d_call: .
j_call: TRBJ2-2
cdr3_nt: TGTGCCAGCAGTGAAACTAGGACAATCTTCTTGGGTCCCGGGGAGCTGTTTTTT
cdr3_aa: CASSETRTIFLGPGELFF

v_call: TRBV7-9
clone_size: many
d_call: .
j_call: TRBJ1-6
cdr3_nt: TGTGCCAGCAGCTTAGCGGGGGATTCACCCCTCCACTTT
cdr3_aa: CASSLAGDSPLHF

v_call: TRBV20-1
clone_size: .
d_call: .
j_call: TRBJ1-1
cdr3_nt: TGCAGTGCTAGAGACGGGGGGGGCTTGAACACTGAAGCTTTCTTT
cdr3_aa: CSARDGGGLNTEAFF

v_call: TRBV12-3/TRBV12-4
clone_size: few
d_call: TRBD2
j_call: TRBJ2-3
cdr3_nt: TGTGCCAGCAGTTGGTCCCTAGCGGGGGGTAACACAGATACGCAGTATTTT
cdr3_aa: CASSWSLAGGNTDTQYF

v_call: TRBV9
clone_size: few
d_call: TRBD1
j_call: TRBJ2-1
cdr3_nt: TGTGCCAGCAGCGCCCCCGGGACAGCCTCCTACAATGAGCAGTTCTTC
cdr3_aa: CASSAPGTASYNEQFF

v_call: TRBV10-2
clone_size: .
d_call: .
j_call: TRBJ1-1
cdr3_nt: TGCGCCAGCAGTGAAGGGGGTGAAGCTTTCTTT
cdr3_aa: CASSEGGEAFF

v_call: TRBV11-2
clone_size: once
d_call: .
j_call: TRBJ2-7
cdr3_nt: TGTGCCAGCAGCATATCACAAGCCTACGAGCAGGACTTC
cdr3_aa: CASSISQAYEQDF

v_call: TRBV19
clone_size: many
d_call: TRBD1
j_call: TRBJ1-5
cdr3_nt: TGTGCCAGTAGTATGGACAGGGGCCACTATCAGCCCCAGCATTTT
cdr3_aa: CASSMDRGHYQPQHF

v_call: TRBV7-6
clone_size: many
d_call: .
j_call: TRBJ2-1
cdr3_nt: TGTGCCAGCAGCTGGAGTGGAGTGAGGGATGAGCAGTTCTTC
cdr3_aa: CASSWSGVRDEQFF

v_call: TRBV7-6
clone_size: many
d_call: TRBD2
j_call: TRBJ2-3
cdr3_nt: TGTGCCAGCAGCCCTGATCTAGCGGACTATCAGGGAGATACGCAGTATTTT
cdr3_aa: CASSPDLADYQGDTQYF

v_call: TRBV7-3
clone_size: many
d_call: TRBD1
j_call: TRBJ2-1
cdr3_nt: TGTGCCAGCAGCTTCGGACAGGGGGCGATCAATGAGCAGTTCTTC
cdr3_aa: CASSFGQGAINEQFF

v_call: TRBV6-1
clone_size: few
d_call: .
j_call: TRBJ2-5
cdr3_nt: TGTGCCAGCAGTGCCGGGAGATTAATAAGGGAGACCCAGTACTTC
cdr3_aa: CASSAGRLIRETQYF

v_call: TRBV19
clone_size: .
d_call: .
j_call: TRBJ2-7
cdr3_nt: TGTGCCAGTAGTATCGGCGGGAAGGACTACGAGCAGTACTTC
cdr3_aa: CASSIGGKDYEQYF